A selection of T cell receptor beta chains follows, all from one sample in a study of blood T cells in healthy people across ages. Via MiXCR, TCRdb re-called the 5' RACE reads, giving one row per CDR3 protein. The sample includes about 1.8 million distinct CDR3 sequences, around half seen only once; the top ten take approximately 2.1%. The sequencing sample was made of blood. These TCRs come from a woman in her forties in good health. CDR3s include the opening cysteine and the closing phenylalanine or tryptophan. The D gene is left open where the match is weak. Where a row states a size, it is once, few, many or the class of an expanded clone; other rows omit it.

TRBD1,TRBV9,.,TRBJ2-2,CASSVAGTGANTGELFF,TGTGCCAGCAGCGTAGCTGGGACAGGCGCGAACACCGGGGAGCTGTTTTTT
.,TRBV4-2,once,TRBJ2-3,CASSQERKTDTQYF,TGTGCCAGCAGCCAAGAGAGAAAGACAGATACGCAGTATTTT
TRBD1,TRBV6-1,.,TRBJ1-2,CAATRYPVSTGEHTGYTF,TGTGCCGCAACCAGGTACCCTGTGTCGACAGGGGAACATACGGGCTACACCTTC
.,TRBV4-3,.,TRBJ2-5,CASSQGTRPGPPGNEQYF,TGCGCCAGCAGCCAGGGGACACGACCCGGGCCCCCGGGCAATGAGCAGTACTTC
.,TRBV7-8,few,TRBJ2-1,CASSLRVGGSDEQFF,TGTGCCAGCAGCTTAAGAGTCGGGGGATCCGATGAGCAGTTCTTC
.,TRBV12-3/TRBV12-4,many,TRBJ2-5,CASSAGSRETQYF,TGTGCCAGCAGTGCAGGGTCCAGGGAGACCCAGTACTTC
.,TRBV4-1,.,TRBJ2-7,CASSQEKLSYEQYF,TGCGCCAGCAGCCAAGAGAAGCTCTCCTACGAGCAGTACTTC
TRBD2,TRBV7-2,.,TRBJ2-1,CASSQDIAGGRNEQFF,TGTGCCAGCAGCCAAGATATAGCGGGGGGGCGCAATGAGCAGTTCTTC
.,TRBV7-2,.,TRBJ1-5,CASSAEQVRVRPQHF,TGTGCCAGCAGCGCCGAACAGGTCCGAGTTCGGCCCCAGCATTTT
.,TRBV6-1,.,TRBJ1-4,CASTKFFNEKLFF,TGTGCCAGCACTAAGTTCTTTAATGAAAAACTGTTTTTT
.,TRBV29-1,few,TRBJ1-2,CSVESQAYGYTF,TGCAGCGTTGAATCCCAGGCCTATGGCTACACCTTC
.,TRBV7-2,.,TRBJ2-6,CASSSSDTGANVLTF,TGTGCCAGCAGCTCTTCTGACACTGGGGCCAACGTCCTGACTTTC
TRBD1,TRBV5-5,.,TRBJ1-4,CASRSGTDEKLFF,TGTGCCAGCAGATCGGGGACAGATGAAAAACTGTTTTTT
.,TRBV9,.,TRBJ2-2,CASSPSAGNAGELFF,TGTGCCAGCAGCCCCTCCGCCGGGAACGCCGGGGAGCTGTTTTTT
.,TRBV2,.,TRBJ2-1,CASSGAVRYNEQFF,TGTGCCAGCAGTGGAGCGGTCCGCTACAATGAGCAGTTCTTC
TRBD2,TRBV20-1,few,TRBJ2-3,CSARTSGGRRDTQYF,TGCAGTGCTAGAACTAGCGGGGGGCGTAGAGATACGCAGTATTTT
.,TRBV7-9,.,TRBJ2-1,CASSQQGRGDDEQFF,TGTGCCAGCAGCCAACAGGGGCGGGGGGACGATGAGCAGTTCTTC
TRBD1,TRBV12-3/TRBV12-4,.,TRBJ2-3,CASAAPGQGTDTQYF,TGTGCCAGCGCAGCGCCGGGACAGGGAACAGATACGCAGTATTTT
.,TRBV6-2/TRBV6-3,.,TRBJ1-6,CASSYAVWNSPLHF,TGTGCCAGCAGTTACGCCGTTTGGAATTCACCCCTCCACTTT
TRBD1,TRBV4-3,.,TRBJ1-2,CASSQDSAGGGPYGYTF,TGCGCCAGCAGCCAAGATTCAGCAGGGGGAGGTCCCTATGGCTACACCTTC
TRBD1,TRBV7-2,.,TRBJ1-2,CASSPNPDGTGGYTF,TGTGCCAGCAGCCCCAATCCGGACGGGACAGGAGGCTACACCTTC
TRBD1,TRBV27,once,TRBJ1-1,CASIRDRGYTEAFF,TGTGCCAGCATACGGGACAGGGGTTACACTGAAGCTTTCTTT
.,TRBV12-3/TRBV12-4,few,TRBJ2-7,CASSFSGASSFEQYF,TGTGCCAGCAGTTTTAGTGGGGCTTCCTCCTTCGAGCAGTACTTC
TRBD1,TRBV6-5,few,TRBJ2-3,CASHRDSTDTQYF,TGTGCCAGTCACCGGGACAGTACAGATACGCAGTATTTT
TRBD1,TRBV14,.,TRBJ1-1,CASSLHRGATEAFF,TGTGCCAGCAGCCTTCACAGGGGGGCCACTGAAGCTTTCTTT
TRBD1,TRBV10-3,few,TRBJ2-5,CAIGTGGSETQYF,TGTGCCATAGGGACAGGGGGCAGCGAGACCCAGTACTTC
TRBD1,TRBV5-8,.,TRBJ2-7,CASSFGGQGNEQYF,TGTGCCAGCAGCTTTGGGGGACAGGGGAACGAGCAGTACTTC
.,TRBV6-2/TRBV6-3,.,TRBJ2-7,CASSAGTSSSYEQYF,TGTGCCAGCAGTGCCGGGACATCAAGCTCCTACGAGCAGTACTTC
.,TRBV2,.,TRBJ2-1,CASSEAGWREQFF,TGTGCCAGCAGTGAAGCGGGGTGGCGTGAGCAGTTCTTC
.,TRBV5-4,.,TRBJ2-4,CASSSPVGRNQNIRYF,TGTGCCAGCAGCTCCCCAGTGGGTAGAAACCAAAACATTCGGTACTTC
.,TRBV27,.,TRBJ2-5,CASSERGASERYF,TGTGCCAGCAGTGAGAGGGGGGCCTCCGAGCGGTACTTC
TRBD1,TRBV6-6,.,TRBJ2-7,CASREPYGTVYEQYF,TGTGCCAGCAGGGAACCATACGGGACAGTCTACGAGCAGTACTTC
.,TRBV5-5,.,TRBJ2-1,CASSLASTVTMKQFF,TGTGCCAGCAGCTTGGCGTCTACCGTTACAATGAAGCAGTTCTTC
TRBD1,TRBV7-2,.,TRBJ2-3,CASSLRPPGQLLTDTQYF,TGTGCCAGCAGCTTGCGGCCACCGGGACAGTTACTCACAGATACGCAGTATTTT
.,TRBV7-4,.,TRBJ2-5,CASSWCYGGLQETQYF,TGTGCCAGCAGCTGGTGTTACGGGGGCCTCCAAGAGACCCAGTACTTC